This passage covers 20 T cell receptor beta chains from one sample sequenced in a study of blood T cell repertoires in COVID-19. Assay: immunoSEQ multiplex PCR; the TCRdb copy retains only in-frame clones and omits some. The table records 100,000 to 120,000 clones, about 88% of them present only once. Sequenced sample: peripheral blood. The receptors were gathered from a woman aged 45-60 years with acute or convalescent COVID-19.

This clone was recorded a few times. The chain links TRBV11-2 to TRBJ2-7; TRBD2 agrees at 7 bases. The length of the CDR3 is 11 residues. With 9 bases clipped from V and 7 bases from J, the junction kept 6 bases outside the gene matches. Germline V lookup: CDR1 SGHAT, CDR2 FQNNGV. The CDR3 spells CASRAGTEQYF. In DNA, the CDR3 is TGTGCCAGTAGAGCGGGGACTGAGCAGTACTTC.

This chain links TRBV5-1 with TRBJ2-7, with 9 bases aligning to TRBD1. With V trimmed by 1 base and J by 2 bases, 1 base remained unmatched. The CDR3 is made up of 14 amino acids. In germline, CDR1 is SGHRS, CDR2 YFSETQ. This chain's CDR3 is CASSLTGGAYEQYF. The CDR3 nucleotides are TGCGCCAGCAGCTTGACAGGGGGCGCCTACGAGCAGTACTTC.

The CDR3 sequence: CASSPRLAGVVYTGELFF. The CDR3 region has the DNA TGTGCCAGTAGTCCCCGACTAGCGGGAGTTGTTTACACCGGGGAGCTGTTTTTT. The chain carries TRBV19 and TRBJ2-2, with 12 bases aligning to TRBD2. V lost 5 bases, J lost 3 bases, and 10 bases stayed unmatched. This CDR3 has 18 amino acids. Germline values: CDR1 LNHDA, CDR2 SQIVND (reference sequence).

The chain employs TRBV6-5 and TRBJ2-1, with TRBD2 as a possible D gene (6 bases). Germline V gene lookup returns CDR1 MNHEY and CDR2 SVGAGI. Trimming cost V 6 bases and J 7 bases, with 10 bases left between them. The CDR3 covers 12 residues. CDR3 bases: TGTGCCAGCAGGCGGGGTGGGAATGAGCAGTTCTTC. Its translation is CASRRGGNEQFF.

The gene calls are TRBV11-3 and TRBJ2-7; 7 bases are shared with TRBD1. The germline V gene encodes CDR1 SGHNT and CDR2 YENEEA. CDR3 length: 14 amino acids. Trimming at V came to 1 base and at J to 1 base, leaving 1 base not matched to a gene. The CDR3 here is CASSLGRGSYEQYF. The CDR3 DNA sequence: TGTGCCAGCAGCTTAGGCAGGGGGTCCTACGAGCAGTACTTC. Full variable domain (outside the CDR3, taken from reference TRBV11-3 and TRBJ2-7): EAGVVQSPRYKIIEKKQPVAFWCNPISGHNTLYWYLQNLGQGPELLIRYENEEAVDDSQLPKDRFSAERLKGVDSTLKIQPAELGDSAVYLCASSLGRGSYEQYFGPGTRLTVT.

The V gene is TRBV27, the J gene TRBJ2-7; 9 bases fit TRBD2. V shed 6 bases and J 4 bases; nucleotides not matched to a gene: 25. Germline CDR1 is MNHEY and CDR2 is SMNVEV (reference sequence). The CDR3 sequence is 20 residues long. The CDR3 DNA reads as TGTGCCAGCAGCTACTCCCGCAGGGGAGGGGCTATGCGGGAGGGGTACGAGCAGTACTTC. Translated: CASSYSRRGGAMREGYEQYF.

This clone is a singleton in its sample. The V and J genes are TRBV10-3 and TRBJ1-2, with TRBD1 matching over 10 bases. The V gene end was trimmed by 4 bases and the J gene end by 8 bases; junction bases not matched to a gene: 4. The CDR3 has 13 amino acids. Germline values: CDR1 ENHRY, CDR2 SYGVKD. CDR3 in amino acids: CAISGQGADGYTF. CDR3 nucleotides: TGTGCCATCAGTGGACAGGGGGCTGACGGCTACACCTTC.

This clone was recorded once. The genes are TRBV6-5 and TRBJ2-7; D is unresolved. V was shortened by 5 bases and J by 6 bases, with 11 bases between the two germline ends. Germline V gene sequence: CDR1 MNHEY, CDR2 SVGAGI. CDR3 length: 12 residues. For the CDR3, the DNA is TGTGCCAGCAGTCTAAGAGAGGCCGAGCAGTACTTC. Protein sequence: CASSLREAEQYF.

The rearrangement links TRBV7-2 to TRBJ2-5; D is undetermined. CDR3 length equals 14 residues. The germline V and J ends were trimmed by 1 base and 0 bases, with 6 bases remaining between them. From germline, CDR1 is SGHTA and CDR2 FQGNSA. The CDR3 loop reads CASSLGPDQETQYF. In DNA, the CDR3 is TGTGCCAGCAGCTTAGGTCCAGACCAAGAGACCCAGTACTTC. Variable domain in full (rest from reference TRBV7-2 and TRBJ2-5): GAGVSQSPSNKVTEKGKDVELRCDPISGHTALYWYRQSLGQGLEFLIYFQGNSAPDKSGLPSDRFSAERTGGSVSTLTIQRTQQEDSAVYLCASSLGPDQETQYFGPGTRLLVL.

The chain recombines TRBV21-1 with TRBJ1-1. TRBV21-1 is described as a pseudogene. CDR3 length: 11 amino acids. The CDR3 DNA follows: TGTGCCAGCCAAGATAGCACTGAAGCTTTCTTT. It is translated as CASQDSTEAFF.

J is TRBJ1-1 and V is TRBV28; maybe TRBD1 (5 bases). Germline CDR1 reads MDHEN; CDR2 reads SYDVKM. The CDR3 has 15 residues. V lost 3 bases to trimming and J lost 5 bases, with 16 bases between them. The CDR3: CASSFRQGGVTEAFF. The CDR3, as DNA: TGTGCCAGCAGTTTCAGGCAGGGCGGCGTTACTGAAGCTTTCTTT.

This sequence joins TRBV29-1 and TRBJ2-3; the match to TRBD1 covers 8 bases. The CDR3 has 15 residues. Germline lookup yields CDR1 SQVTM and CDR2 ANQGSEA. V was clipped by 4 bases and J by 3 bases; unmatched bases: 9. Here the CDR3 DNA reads TGCAGCGTTGTGCCCCCCAGGGGGCTAACAGATACGCAGTATTTT. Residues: CSVVPPRGLTDTQYF.

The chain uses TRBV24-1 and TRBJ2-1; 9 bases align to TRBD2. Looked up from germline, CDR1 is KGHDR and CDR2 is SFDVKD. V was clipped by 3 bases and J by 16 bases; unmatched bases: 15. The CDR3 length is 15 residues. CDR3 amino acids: CATSDPGTSPPRYFF. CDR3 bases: TGTGCCACCAGTGATCCCGGGACTAGCCCCCCTCGATACTTCTTC.

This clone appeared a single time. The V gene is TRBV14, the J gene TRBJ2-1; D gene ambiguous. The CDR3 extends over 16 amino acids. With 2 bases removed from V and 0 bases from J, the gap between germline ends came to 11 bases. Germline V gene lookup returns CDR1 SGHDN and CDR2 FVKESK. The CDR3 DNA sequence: TGTGCCAGCAGCCAAACGCCCCCTAGCTCCTACAATGAGCAGTTCTTC. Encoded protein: CASSQTPPSSYNEQFF.

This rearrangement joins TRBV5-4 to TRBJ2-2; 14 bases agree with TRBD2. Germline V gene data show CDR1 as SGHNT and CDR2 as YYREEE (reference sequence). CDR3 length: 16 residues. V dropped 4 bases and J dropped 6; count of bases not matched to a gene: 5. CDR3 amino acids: CASSQGLAGVSGELFF. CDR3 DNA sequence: TGTGCCAGCAGCCAGGGACTAGCGGGAGTATCCGGGGAGCTGTTTTTT.

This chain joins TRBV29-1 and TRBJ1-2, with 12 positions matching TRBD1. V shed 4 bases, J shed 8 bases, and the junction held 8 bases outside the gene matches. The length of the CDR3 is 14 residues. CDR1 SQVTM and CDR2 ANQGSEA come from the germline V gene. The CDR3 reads CSVAGQGAPGGYTF. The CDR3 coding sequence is TGCAGCGTTGCGGGACAGGGGGCGCCCGGAGGCTACACCTTC.

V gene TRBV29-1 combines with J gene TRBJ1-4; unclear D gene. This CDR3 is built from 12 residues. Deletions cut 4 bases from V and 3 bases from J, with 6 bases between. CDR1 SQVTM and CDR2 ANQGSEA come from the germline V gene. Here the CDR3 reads CSVAPANEKLFF. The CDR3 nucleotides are TGCAGCGTTGCACCGGCTAATGAAAAACTGTTTTTT.

This CDR3 is CASRDSNYGYTF. The CDR3 DNA follows: TGTGCCAGTAGGGACAGTAACTATGGCTACACCTTC. The chain employs TRBV19 and TRBJ1-2, with a possible D match to TRBD1 (6 bases). Trimming removed 6 bases from V and 1 base from J, with 6 bases in between. Germline CDR1 LNHDA, CDR2 SQIVND (reference sequence). The CDR3 totals 12 residues.

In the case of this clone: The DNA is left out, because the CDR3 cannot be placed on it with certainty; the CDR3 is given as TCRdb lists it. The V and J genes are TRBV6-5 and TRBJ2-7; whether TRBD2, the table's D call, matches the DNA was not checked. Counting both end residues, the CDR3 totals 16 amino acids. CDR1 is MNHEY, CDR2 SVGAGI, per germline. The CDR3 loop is CASSSSGSGSSYEQYF.

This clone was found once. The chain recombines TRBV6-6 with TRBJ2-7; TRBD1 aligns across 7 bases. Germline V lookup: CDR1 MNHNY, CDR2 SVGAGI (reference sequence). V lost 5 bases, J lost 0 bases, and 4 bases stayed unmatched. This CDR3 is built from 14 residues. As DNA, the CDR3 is TGTGCCAGCAGTAACAGGGGATACTCCTACGAGCAGTACTTC. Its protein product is CASSNRGYSYEQYF.